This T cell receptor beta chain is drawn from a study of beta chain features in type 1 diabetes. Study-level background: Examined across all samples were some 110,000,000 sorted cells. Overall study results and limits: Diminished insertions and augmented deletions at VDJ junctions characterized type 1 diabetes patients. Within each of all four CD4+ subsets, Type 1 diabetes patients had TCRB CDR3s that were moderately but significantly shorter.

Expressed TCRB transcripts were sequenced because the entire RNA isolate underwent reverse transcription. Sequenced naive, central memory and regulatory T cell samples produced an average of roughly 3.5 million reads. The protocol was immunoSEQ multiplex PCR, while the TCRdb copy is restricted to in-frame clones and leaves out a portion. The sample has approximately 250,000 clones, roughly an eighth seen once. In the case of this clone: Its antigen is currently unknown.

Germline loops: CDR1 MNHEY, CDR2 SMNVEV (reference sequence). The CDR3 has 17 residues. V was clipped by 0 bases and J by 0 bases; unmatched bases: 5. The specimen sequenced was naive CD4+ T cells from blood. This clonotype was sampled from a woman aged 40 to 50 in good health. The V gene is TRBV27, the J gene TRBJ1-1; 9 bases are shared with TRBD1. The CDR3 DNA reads TGTGCCAGCAGTTTATCGAGTACAGGGGGCATGAACACTGAAGCTTTCTTT. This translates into CASSLSSTGGMNTEAFF.